This is a list of T cell receptor beta chains from one sample in a study of T-cell memory formation after mild COVID-19. Via MiXCR, TCRdb re-called the 5' RACE reads, giving one row per CDR3 protein. The sample contains roughly 250,000 distinct CDR3 sequences, roughly 17% of which appear only once. The sample comprised PBMCs or a T cell subset sorted from them (not recorded which). The receptors here all came from a man aged 18 to 29 who had mild COVID-19 (a few samples of this study predate the infection). Cell type and time point are not known. The conserved cysteine and the conserved F or W are not part of the CDR3 here.

CDR3aa: ASSTYSGTFQETQY
v_gene: TRBV5-5
j_gene: TRBJ2-5

CDR3aa: ASSDRSTRYT
v_gene: TRBV7-8
j_gene: TRBJ1-2

CDR3aa: ATSTSPGLAGDEQF
v_gene: TRBV15
j_gene: TRBJ2-1

CDR3aa: ASSSWTAQETQY
v_gene: TRBV6-2/TRBV6-3
j_gene: TRBJ2-5

CDR3aa: ASPTEETILPYEQY
v_gene: TRBV7-4
j_gene: TRBJ2-7

CDR3aa: ASSLKRYPNPDTQY
v_gene: TRBV5-1
j_gene: TRBJ2-3

CDR3aa: ASSSMDHEETQY
v_gene: TRBV5-4
j_gene: TRBJ2-5

CDR3aa: ASSIAGAEETQY
v_gene: TRBV5-1
j_gene: TRBJ2-5

CDR3aa: ASSVAVQNTEAF
v_gene: TRBV9
j_gene: TRBJ1-1

CDR3aa: ASSQAGDQETQY
v_gene: TRBV4-2
j_gene: TRBJ2-5

CDR3aa: AISGGTESYEQY
v_gene: TRBV10-3
j_gene: TRBJ2-7

CDR3aa: ASQDGVRGYT
v_gene: TRBV4-2
j_gene: TRBJ1-2

CDR3aa: ASSLVGVYTGELF
v_gene: TRBV5-1
j_gene: TRBJ2-2

CDR3aa: ASAKRPLTDTQY
v_gene: TRBV6-5
j_gene: TRBJ2-3

CDR3aa: ASSSPRDGSGSTDTQY
v_gene: TRBV11-2
j_gene: TRBJ2-3

CDR3aa: ASSRTDVYGYT
v_gene: TRBV12-3/TRBV12-4
j_gene: TRBJ1-2

CDR3aa: ASSYGGWETQY
v_gene: TRBV12-3/TRBV12-4
j_gene: TRBJ2-5

CDR3aa: SARSGTALNQPQH
v_gene: TRBV20-1
j_gene: TRBJ1-5

CDR3aa: ASQDLNTGELF
v_gene: TRBV10-1
j_gene: TRBJ2-2

CDR3aa: ASSLDRGNSPLH
v_gene: TRBV5-1
j_gene: TRBJ1-6

CDR3aa: ASSPGPDNQPQH
v_gene: TRBV4-1
j_gene: TRBJ1-5

CDR3aa: ATRRGPTVVGTEAF
v_gene: TRBV19
j_gene: TRBJ1-1

CDR3aa: ASSISQGLQETQY
v_gene: TRBV9
j_gene: TRBJ2-5

CDR3aa: ASSPGGDEQY
v_gene: TRBV12-3/TRBV12-4
j_gene: TRBJ2-7

CDR3aa: ATSRGTEDGYT
v_gene: TRBV15
j_gene: TRBJ1-2

CDR3aa: ASSFGNTDTQY
v_gene: TRBV5-1
j_gene: TRBJ2-3

CDR3aa: ASSRAEQF
v_gene: TRBV7-9
j_gene: TRBJ2-1

CDR3aa: ASSLRSTALTDTQY
v_gene: TRBV5-1
j_gene: TRBJ2-3

CDR3aa: ASSREDGGSNSPLH
v_gene: TRBV3-1
j_gene: TRBJ1-6

CDR3aa: ASSLSPGTGVGNEQF
v_gene: TRBV4-1
j_gene: TRBJ2-1

CDR3aa: ASSEGEAPSYEQY
v_gene: TRBV5-1
j_gene: TRBJ2-7

CDR3aa: ASSYGCDRGPRYT
v_gene: TRBV5-7
j_gene: TRBJ1-2

CDR3aa: ASSLQGAPTDTQY
v_gene: TRBV7-7
j_gene: TRBJ2-3

CDR3aa: ASSFRQATDTQY
v_gene: TRBV5-1
j_gene: TRBJ2-3

CDR3aa: ATSDRKLGTGRNEQF
v_gene: TRBV24-1
j_gene: TRBJ2-1

CDR3aa: ASSAQGPETQY
v_gene: TRBV7-9
j_gene: TRBJ2-5

CDR3aa: ASSDAAYEQY
v_gene: TRBV5-1
j_gene: TRBJ2-7

CDR3aa: ASSLYRANEQF
v_gene: TRBV7-2
j_gene: TRBJ2-1

CDR3aa: ASSLVGTGGAYTEAF
v_gene: TRBV5-1
j_gene: TRBJ1-1

CDR3aa: ASSFTPQGSGANVLT
v_gene: TRBV6-5
j_gene: TRBJ2-6

CDR3aa: ASSPNSGGAYNEQF
v_gene: TRBV6-5
j_gene: TRBJ2-1

CDR3aa: ASSQDEGMNTEAF
v_gene: TRBV4-1
j_gene: TRBJ1-1

CDR3aa: ASSQDDWGTQY
v_gene: TRBV12-3/TRBV12-4
j_gene: TRBJ2-5

CDR3aa: ASSRTDEAWGELF
v_gene: TRBV11-1
j_gene: TRBJ2-2

CDR3aa: ASSSALPRTEAF
v_gene: TRBV3-1
j_gene: TRBJ1-1

CDR3aa: ASSLEGQLNQPQH
v_gene: TRBV7-2
j_gene: TRBJ1-5

CDR3aa: ASSLGRTGRLYEQY
v_gene: TRBV5-1
j_gene: TRBJ2-7

CDR3aa: ASSWTSGVIGEQF
v_gene: TRBV11-3
j_gene: TRBJ2-1

CDR3aa: SATRASTGKETQY
v_gene: TRBV20-1
j_gene: TRBJ2-5

CDR3aa: ASGRGTNEKLF
v_gene: TRBV12-3/TRBV12-4
j_gene: TRBJ1-4